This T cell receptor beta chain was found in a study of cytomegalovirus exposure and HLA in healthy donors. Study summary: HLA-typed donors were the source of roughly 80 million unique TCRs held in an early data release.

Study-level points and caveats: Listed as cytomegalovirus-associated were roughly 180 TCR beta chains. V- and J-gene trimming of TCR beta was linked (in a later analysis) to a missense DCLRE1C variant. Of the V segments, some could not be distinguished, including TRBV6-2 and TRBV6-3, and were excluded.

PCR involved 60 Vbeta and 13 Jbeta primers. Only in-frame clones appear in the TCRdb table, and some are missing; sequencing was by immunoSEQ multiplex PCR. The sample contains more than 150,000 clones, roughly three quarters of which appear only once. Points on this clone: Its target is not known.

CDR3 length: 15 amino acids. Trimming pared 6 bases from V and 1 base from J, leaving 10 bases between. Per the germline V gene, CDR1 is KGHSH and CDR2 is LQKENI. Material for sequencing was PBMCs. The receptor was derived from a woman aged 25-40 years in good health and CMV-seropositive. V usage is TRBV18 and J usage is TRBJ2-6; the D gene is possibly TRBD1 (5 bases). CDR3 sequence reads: CASSPRGSGANVLTF. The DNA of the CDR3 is TGTGCCAGCTCTCCTAGGGGATCTGGGGCCAACGTCCTGACTTTC.